This TCR beta chain stems from a study of T cell responses to AZD1222 COVID-19 vaccine. CDR1 SGHTA and CDR2 FQGNSA come from the germline V gene. This CDR3 contains 16 residues. Losses at the gene ends were 7 bases for V and 3 bases for J; bases not matched to a gene: 13. Data came from immunoSEQ multiplex PCR; TCRdb stores just in-frame clones and leaves some out. The table has more than 95,000 clones, 80% to 90% seen once. The sample consisted of peripheral blood, taken on day 0 of AZD1222 vaccination. J is TRBJ1-2 and V is TRBV7-2; 8 bases align to TRBD1. This clonotype was sampled from an adult in good health. The CDR3: CASTISAWDRHYGYTF. For the CDR3, the DNA is TGTGCCAGCACCATTTCCGCTTGGGACAGGCACTATGGCTACACCTTC.